These T cell receptor beta chains were read from a single sample in a study of cytomegalovirus exposure and HLA in healthy donors. Sequencing was performed with immunoSEQ multiplex PCR; in TCRdb, only in-frame clones are kept and a portion is missing. This sample has approximately 110,000 clones, with around 85% found just once. The sequenced material came from PBMCs. These receptors came from a man in his thirties or forties in good health and CMV-seropositive. Both conserved end residues are part of each CDR3. The D gene is left open where the match is weak. Size is omitted from some rows. Given values are once, few, many or a class for expanded clones.

J | V | size | D | DNA | CDR3
TRBJ2-7 | TRBV11-2 | - | TRBD1 | TGTGCCAGCAGCTCACTGCTAGACAGGGGGCTTTACGAGCAGTACTTC | CASSSLLDRGLYEQYF
TRBJ2-7 | TRBV28 | - | - | TGTGCCAGCAGTACGACAGGGGAGGGCGGCGAGCAGTACTTC | CASSTTGEGGEQYF
TRBJ2-1 | TRBV14 | - | TRBD2 | TGTGCCAGCAGCGACGACTTAGGAAGCGGGGCCCAATGGAATGAGCAGTTCTTC | CASSDDLGSGAQWNEQFF
TRBJ2-5 | TRBV13 | - | - | TGTGCCAGCAGCTTAGTCGGTCCCCCTGGAGAGACCCAGTACTTC | CASSLVGPPGETQYF
TRBJ1-5 | TRBV19 | - | TRBD1 | TGTGCCAGTCACAGAAAGGGACAGCAAAATCAGCCCCAGCATTTT | CASHRKGQQNQPQHF
TRBJ1-3 | TRBV28 | - | - | TGTGCCAGCAGTTTACCGGAGGGTGCTGGAAACACCATATATTTT | CASSLPEGAGNTIYF
TRBJ2-2 | TRBV6-5 | - | - | TGTGCCAGCACCCCCTCGAAGGGGGCGGGAGGGGAGCTGTTTTTT | CASTPSKGAGGELFF
TRBJ1-2 | TRBV19 | - | TRBD1 | TGTGCCAGTAGTATGACAGGGCCGTATGGCTACACCTTC | CASSMTGPYGYTF
TRBJ2-1 | TRBV7-2 | - | TRBD2 | TGTGCCAGCAGCTCTAGCGGGGGCTTCAATGAGCAGTTCTTC | CASSSSGGFNEQFF
TRBJ2-5 | TRBV5-1 | - | - | TGCGCCAGCAGCTGGCGGGTCAGGGAGACCCAGTACTTC | CASSWRVRETQYF
TRBJ1-4 | TRBV2 | - | - | TGTGCCAGCACGTCCGGGGGGATTGCTAATGAAAAACTGTTTTTT | CASTSGGIANEKLFF
TRBJ2-5 | TRBV7-9 | - | TRBD1 | TGTGCCAGCAGCTTAACAAGACAGGGTTCGTACTTC | CASSLTRQGSYF
TRBJ1-1 | TRBV18 | - | - | TGTGCCAGCTCACCGCCCGTCCTGGACTCTGAAGCTTTCTTT | CASSPPVLDSEAFF
TRBJ2-7 | TRBV7-2 | - | - | TGTGCCAGCAGCTACCGGCGGGGAGACTACGAGCAGTACTTC | CASSYRRGDYEQYF
TRBJ2-5 | TRBV29-1 | - | - | TGCAGCGCTCACATCGTACAAGAGACCCAGTACTTC | CSAHIVQETQYF
TRBJ1-6 | TRBV2 | - | TRBD1 | TGTGCCAGCAGGGACAGGGTGGGAGAAAATTCACCCCTCCACTTT | CASRDRVGENSPLHF
TRBJ1-1 | TRBV27 | - | - | TGTGCCAGCAGTCTTATACCGGGGAACACTGAAGCTTTCTTT | CASSLIPGNTEAFF
TRBJ2-1 | TRBV5-6 | - | TRBD2 | TGTGCCAGCAGCTATAGCGGGGGGAAGTACAATGAGCAGTTCTTC | CASSYSGGKYNEQFF
TRBJ1-2 | TRBV7-8 | - | - | TGTGCCAGCAGCTTAAGTTCAGAGGTGTTCTATGGCTACACCTTC | CASSLSSEVFYGYTF
TRBJ1-3 | TRBV9 | few | - | TGTGCCAGCAGCGTAGGAGGGCCCCGGGGAAACACCATATATTTT | CASSVGGPRGNTIYF
TRBJ2-7 | TRBV4-3 | once | TRBD1 | TGCGCCAGCAGCCGGGAGGGACAGGGCTCTGCAACCTCCATTAACTACGAGCAGTACTTC | CASSREGQGSATSINYEQYF
TRBJ1-5 | TRBV5-5 | - | - | TGTGCCAGCAGCCAGGGGCTCAATCAGCCCCAGCATTTT | CASSQGLNQPQHF
TRBJ2-1 | TRBV6-5 | - | TRBD1 | TGTGCCAGCACCGACCGGGACAGGGCAAACAATGAGCAGTTCTTC | CASTDRDRANNEQFF
TRBJ2-5 | TRBV5-6 | - | TRBD2 | TGTGCCAGCAGCTTGGCCGGGCGGGGGACCCAAGAGACCCAGTACTTC | CASSLAGRGTQETQYF
TRBJ1-2 | TRBV5-4 | - | TRBD1 | TGTGCCAGCAGCGCGGCAGGGGGGAACTATGGCTACACCTTC | CASSAAGGNYGYTF
TRBJ2-1 | TRBV6-6 | - | TRBD1 | TGTGCCAGCAGTAACCGGGACAGGGGCGGTGATGAGCAGTTCTTC | CASSNRDRGGDEQFF
TRBJ2-2 | TRBV11-2 | - | - | TGTGCCAGCAGCTTATCCCACGGGGAGCTGTTTTTT | CASSLSHGELFF
TRBJ1-1 | TRBV11-3 | - | - | TGTGCCAGCAGCTTAGCCTCACAGAACACTGAAGCTTTCTTT | CASSLASQNTEAFF
TRBJ1-1 | TRBV19 | - | TRBD1 | TGTGCCAGTAGTCCCCCCGGACAGGGGAACACTGAAGCTTTCTTT | CASSPPGQGNTEAFF
TRBJ2-7 | TRBV10-2 | - | - | TGCGCCAGCAGCCGAGGGTACGAGCAGTACTTC | CASSRGYEQYF